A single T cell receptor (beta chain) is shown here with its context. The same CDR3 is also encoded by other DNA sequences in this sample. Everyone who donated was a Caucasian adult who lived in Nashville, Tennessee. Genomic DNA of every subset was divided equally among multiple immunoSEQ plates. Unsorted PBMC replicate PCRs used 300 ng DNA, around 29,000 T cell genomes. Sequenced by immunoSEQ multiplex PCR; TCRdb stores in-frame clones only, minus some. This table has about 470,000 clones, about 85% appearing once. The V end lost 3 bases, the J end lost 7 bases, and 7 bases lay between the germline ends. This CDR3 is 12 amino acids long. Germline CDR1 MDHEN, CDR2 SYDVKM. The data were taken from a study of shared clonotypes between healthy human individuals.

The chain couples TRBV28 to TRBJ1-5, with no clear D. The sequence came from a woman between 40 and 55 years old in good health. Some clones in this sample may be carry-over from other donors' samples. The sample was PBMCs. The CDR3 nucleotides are TGTGCCAGCAGTTTCCCCGGCCAGCCCCAGCATTTT. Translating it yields CASSFPGQPQHF.